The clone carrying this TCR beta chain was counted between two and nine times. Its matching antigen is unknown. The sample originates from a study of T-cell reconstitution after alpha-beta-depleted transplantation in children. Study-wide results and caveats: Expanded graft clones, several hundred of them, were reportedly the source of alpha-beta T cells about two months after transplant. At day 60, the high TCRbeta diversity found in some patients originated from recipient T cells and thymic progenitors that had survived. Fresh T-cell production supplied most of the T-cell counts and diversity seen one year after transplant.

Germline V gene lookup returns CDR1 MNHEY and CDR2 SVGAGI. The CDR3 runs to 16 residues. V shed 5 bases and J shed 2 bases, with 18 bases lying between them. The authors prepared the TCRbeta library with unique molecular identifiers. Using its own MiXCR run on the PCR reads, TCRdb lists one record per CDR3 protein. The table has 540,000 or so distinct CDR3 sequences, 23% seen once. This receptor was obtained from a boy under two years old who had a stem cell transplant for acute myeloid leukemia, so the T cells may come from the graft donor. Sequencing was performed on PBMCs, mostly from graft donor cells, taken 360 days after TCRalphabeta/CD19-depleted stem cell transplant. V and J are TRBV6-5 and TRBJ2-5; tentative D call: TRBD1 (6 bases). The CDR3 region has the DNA TGTGCCAGCAGTCTCGAGGGGACACACCCTCAAGAGACCCAGTACTTC. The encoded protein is CASSLEGTHPQETQYF.